A single TCR beta chain is shown here with its context. Its binding antigen is unknown. No clone much larger than this one lies a single base away; base qualities are absent. The CDR3 regions of human TCRbeta chains were analyzed by immunosequencing. The source study handled its data this way. Repertoire TCRs were matched against a reference library of SARS-CoV-2-specific TCRs generated with the MIRA antigen-specificity platform. Breadth was defined as the fraction of unique TCRs that were SARS-CoV-2-associated. Depth was defined as the fraction of total T cells that were SARS-CoV-2-associated. Using the MIRA data, each spike-specific TCR was mapped to the spike region that the TCR reacts to and placed in a CD4 or CD8 class. Log10-transformed breadth and depth values were compared by one-way ANOVA with Sidak's multiple comparisons tests. Entries here come from immuneACCESS through TCRdb and include only in-frame sequences with V and J called. Some clones fail to appear in such tables; in the studies checked, an unresolved V gene covers under half of the shortfall, and the cause of the remainder is unknown. V and J calls and clone size are given by that table; D and trimming were obtained from the DNA. The table for this sample lists approximately 120,000 clones; 89% of them were counted only once. The ten largest make up 4.2% of the sample.

The sample belongs to a study of T cell responses to AZD1222 COVID-19 vaccine (dated by TCRdb to the early 2020s). With respect to the entire study: AZD1222 recipients whose second dose came at about 4 weeks and those whose second dose came at about 12 weeks were combined into one group, since spike-specific TCR depth and breadth did not differ between the two schedules. Trial participants were enrolled into age subgroups of 18-55, 56-69 and 70-plus years, which contained 148, 28 and 57 TCR-sequenced participants, respectively. A total of approximately 240 trial participants underwent TCR sequencing, of whom about 210 had received two doses of AZD1222 and some 25 had received two doses of the MenACWY control vaccine. Points the paper makes about the study in general: Reportedly, almost half of the unique spike-specific TCRs recognized epitopes lying outside the regions that are mutated in the B.1.351 and B.1.1.7 variants. The 56-69-year group was small, and its depth increase did not reach significance, likely because of low power. Conclusions about previously exposed vaccinees are limited because only six or seven AZD1222 recipients were SARS-CoV-2 seropositive at baseline. Participants were mostly white British, with more females than males. The authors suggested clonal diversity may have been underestimated. Because no day 14 peak-response samples were available, the repertoires could be characterized only after the peak T cell response. Vaccine-associated CD4 TCRs spanned the whole spike protein, with dominant responses in regions 160-218 and 743-854. After two AZD1222 doses, spike-specific TCR breadth and depth were significantly higher than at day 0 and than in MenACWY recipients.

This sample's time point label indicates: baseline before first vaccination. Vaccinee samples were obtained from the UK trials COV001 and COV002, which included a single-blind randomized controlled phase 2/3 trial of AZD1222 (ChAdOx1 nCoV-19) in healthy adults. Trial participant PBMC samples were collected at day 0 and day 28 after the second dose for TCRbeta chain sequencing. Trimming costs V 6 bases and J 0 bases, and their ends lie 11 bases apart. According to the germline V gene, CDR1 reads MDHEN and CDR2 reads SYDVKM. The cysteine opens and the phenylalanine closes a CDR3 of 14 amino acids. The kept DNA is CDR3 alone, 42 bases in frame from the first base.

Specimen: peripheral blood, collected on day 0 of AZD1222 vaccination. The rearrangement combines TRBV28 with TRBJ1-1; the D gene is perhaps TRBD1, on 6 matching bases. The receptor was isolated from an adult in good health. At the DNA level, the sequence is TGTGCCAGCAGGGTGGGACAAGTGAACACTGAAGCTTTCTTT. This encodes CASRVGQVNTEAFF.